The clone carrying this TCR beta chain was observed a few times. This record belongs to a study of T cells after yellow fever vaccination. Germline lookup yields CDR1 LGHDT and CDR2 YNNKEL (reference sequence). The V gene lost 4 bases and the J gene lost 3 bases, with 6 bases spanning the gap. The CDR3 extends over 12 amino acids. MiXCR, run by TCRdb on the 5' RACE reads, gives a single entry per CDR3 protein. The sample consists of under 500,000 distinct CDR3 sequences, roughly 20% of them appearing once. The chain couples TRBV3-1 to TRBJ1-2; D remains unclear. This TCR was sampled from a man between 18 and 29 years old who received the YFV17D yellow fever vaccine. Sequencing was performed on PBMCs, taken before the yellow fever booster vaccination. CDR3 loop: CASSPGHYGYTF. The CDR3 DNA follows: TGTGCCAGCAGCCCTGGACACTATGGCTACACCTTC.